This T cell receptor (beta chain) was identified during a study of cytomegalovirus exposure and HLA in healthy donors. Study-wide results and limits: The study designated 150 or so TCR beta chains cytomegalovirus-associated. The classifier reportedly diagnosed cytomegalovirus status with high sensitivity and specificity. TCR beta V- and J-gene trimming, according to a later analysis, was linked to a missense DCLRE1C variant. An analysis done earlier found most TCR beta V segments productive about 90% or about 30% of the time.

As concerns this clone: Its antigen is as yet unknown.

60 Vbeta and 13 Jbeta primers were used in PCR. Profiling relied on immunoSEQ multiplex PCR, and the TCRdb table lists in-frame clones only, not all of them. The table records about 150,000 clones, approximately 87% of them present only once. V dropped 0 bases and J dropped 1 base, with 7 bases sitting between them. The CDR3 is made up of 14 amino acids. Germline assignment: CDR1 LGHNA and CDR2 YSLEER. The receptor's source is a man aged 35 to 55 in good health and CMV-seronegative. The sequencing sample was made of PBMCs. The rearrangement joins TRBV4-3 to TRBJ2-7; D is possibly TRBD2 (5 bases). The CDR3 DNA is TGCGCCAGCAGCCAAGAAAAGCGGTCCTACGAGCAGTACTTC. Amino acids: CASSQEKRSYEQYF.